Below, 10 T cell receptor beta chains from the same sample are listed, as sequenced in a study of cytomegalovirus exposure and HLA in healthy donors. Primers: 60 Vbeta forward and 13 Jbeta reverse. Profiling relied on immunoSEQ multiplex PCR, and the TCRdb table lists in-frame clones only, not all of them. The sample contains 130,000 to 150,000 clones, around 79% of which appear only once. The sample taken for sequencing was PBMCs. The receptors come from a woman aged 45-60 years in good health and CMV-seropositive.

Only a few counts were recorded for this clone. The chain links TRBV27 to TRBJ2-5; perhaps TRBD1 as D (5 bases). The CDR3 totals 13 residues. CDR1 is MNHEY, CDR2 SMNVEV, per germline (reference sequence). Trimming left V 2 bases short and J 2 bases short, with 6 bases between. CDR3 bases: TGTGCCAGCAGTTTACAGGGACAAGAGACCCAGTACTTC. Its protein product is CASSLQGQETQYF.

This rearrangement joins TRBV11-2 to TRBJ2-7; TRBD1 matches at 8 bases. The junction had 11 bases not matched to a gene; V was cut back by 5 bases and J by 5 bases. The germline V gene has CDR1 SGHAT and CDR2 FQNNGV. CDR3 size: 15 residues. The CDR3, as DNA: TGTGCCAGCAGCCGACTTGGGCAGGGGGCAGACGAGCAGTACTTC. It yields the protein CASSRLGQGADEQYF.

V gene TRBV28 combines with J gene TRBJ1-6, with D possibly TRBD1 on 5 matching bases. This CDR3 is 13 amino acids long. CDR1 is MDHEN, CDR2 SYDVKM, per germline. The V gene lost 6 bases and the J gene lost 13 bases, with 16 bases spanning the gap. The CDR3 loop is CASRPQGVAPLHF. Here the CDR3 DNA reads TGTGCCAGCAGACCCCAAGGGGTGGCCCCCCTCCACTTT.

V is TRBV5-6 and J is TRBJ1-2, with D possibly matching TRBD1 (5 bases). Germline-derived CDR1 and CDR2 are SGHDT and YYEEEE. The ends were cut back, 0 bases at V and 5 bases at J, with 11 bases in the middle. This CDR3 spans 14 amino acids. The CDR3 DNA sequence: TGTGCCAGCAGCTTGGGGCAGGGAGGTTATGGCTACACCTTC. It translates to CASSLGQGGYGYTF.

The chain is built from TRBV5-4 and TRBJ1-1; D gene ambiguous. Germline V gene data show CDR1 as SGHNT and CDR2 as YYREEE (reference sequence). The CDR3 consists of 13 residues. Deletions cut 3 bases from V and 0 bases from J, with 6 bases between. DNA for the CDR3: TGTGCCAGCAGCTCTACAGTGAACACTGAAGCTTTCTTT. The encoded protein is CASSSTVNTEAFF.

The gene calls are TRBV5-4 and TRBJ2-3; TRBD2 aligns across 8 bases. V lost 0 bases to trimming and J lost 2 bases; unmatched junction nucleotides: 5. The CDR3 covers 16 residues. Germline V gene sequence: CDR1 SGHNT, CDR2 YYREEE (reference sequence). CDR3 nucleotide sequence: TGTGCCAGCAGCTTGGTCGGCGGGGGGAACACAGATACGCAGTATTTT. This sequence encodes CASSLVGGGNTDTQYF.

The chain is built from TRBV29-1 and TRBJ2-3, with D possibly matching TRBD2 (6 bases). From germline, CDR1 is SQVTM and CDR2 ANQGSEA. Trimming pared 4 bases from V and 5 bases from J, leaving 10 bases between. This CDR3 is 12 amino acids long. The CDR3 sequence is CSVVRGGDTQYF. CDR3 bases: TGCAGCGTTGTGCGGGGAGGAGATACGCAGTATTTT.

V usage is TRBV19 and J usage is TRBJ2-7; 10 bases align to TRBD1. Per the germline V gene, CDR1 is LNHDA and CDR2 is SQIVND (reference sequence). J was trimmed by 5 bases and V by 8 bases; bases with no gene match: 3. The length of the CDR3 is 12 residues. This CDR3 reads CASGQGGHEQYF. The CDR3 bases are TGTGCCAGTGGACAGGGGGGCCACGAGCAGTACTTC.

V is TRBV7-2 and J is TRBJ1-5, with D uncertain. CDR1 is SGHTA, CDR2 FQGNSA, per germline. The CDR3 has 16 residues. Trimming removed 3 bases at V and 2 bases at J, with 14 bases between. CDR3 in DNA: TGTGCCAGCAGCTTGGACGCGGGCTCTGGCAATCAGCCCCAGCATTTT. Translating gives CASSLDAGSGNQPQHF.

The chain has TRBV5-1 and TRBJ1-1; perhaps TRBD1 as D (5 bases). The CDR3 runs 17 residues. From germline, CDR1 is SGHRS and CDR2 YFSETQ. V shed 4 bases and J shed 0 bases, with 19 bases lying between them. DNA for the CDR3: TGCGCCAGCAGCCCTGGGGCAGGGAATATTATGAACACTGAAGCTTTCTTT. Its protein is CASSPGAGNIMNTEAFF.